These 31 T cell receptor beta chains were sequenced from one sample in a study of cytomegalovirus exposure and HLA in healthy donors (dated by TCRdb to 2017 to 2019). Library preparation employed the immunoSEQ multiplex PCR assay. For the multiplex PCR, a mixture combining 60 forward primers for TCR Vbeta segments and 13 reverse primers for TCR Jbeta segments was used. TCRdb re-hosts the immuneACCESS table, in-frame sequences only. Its copies lack some clones; in the studies checked, an unresolved V gene accounts for under half of them, and the cause for the rest is not known. Across this sample there are 150,000 to 200,000 clones, with 87% seen only once. 0.9% to 1.2% of the sample is held by the ten biggest clonotypes. The specimen was PBMCs. The source of these receptors is a boy between 2 and 15 years old in good health and CMV-seronegative.

This chain connects TRBV28 to TRBJ2-7; D perhaps matches TRBD2 (5 bases). Germline values: CDR1 MDHEN, CDR2 SYDVKM. Trimming took 3 bases from V and 2 from J, leaving 11 bases between them. This CDR3 contains 14 residues. The CDR3 is CASSFFGVTYEQYF. The DNA for the CDR3 is TGTGCCAGCAGTTTCTTCGGGGTTACCTACGAGCAGTACTTC.

This clone was picked up a small number of times. The chain is built from TRBV6-1 and TRBJ1-2, with a possible D match to TRBD1 (6 bases). Germline loops: CDR1 MNHNS, CDR2 SASEGT. Trimming cost V 3 bases and J 0 bases, with 11 bases left between them. There are 15 residues in the CDR3. The CDR3 bases are TGTGCCAGCAGTGAGGGACACCCAGCTAACTATGGCTACACCTTC. Translated: CASSEGHPANYGYTF.

The J gene is TRBJ1-2, the V gene TRBV28; perhaps TRBD1 as D (5 bases). The CDR3 length is 14 residues. Germline assignment: CDR1 MDHEN and CDR2 SYDVKM. Trimming left V 6 bases short and J 3 bases short, with 14 bases between. For the CDR3, the DNA is TGTGCCAGCAGAACCCGGGGGAGGCACTATGGCTACACCTTC. As protein: CASRTRGRHYGYTF.

This clone was seen a few times. The junction departs from germline at one end; a sequencing error may be responsible. The chain is built from TRBV7-9 and TRBJ1-3, with D perhaps TRBD1 (5 bases). CDR1 and CDR2 from the germline V gene are SEHNR and FQNEAQ (reference sequence). This CDR3 spans 16 amino acids. The CDR3: CASSQVGRGSENTIYF. The DNA of the CDR3 is TGTGCCAGCAGCCAAGTCGGGAGGGGCTCTGAAAACACCATATATTTT.

This chain joins TRBV6-5 and TRBJ1-6; TRBD1 agrees at 7 bases. This CDR3 region has 13 residues. With V trimmed by 5 bases and J by 15 bases, 10 bases remained unmatched. The germline V gene encodes CDR1 MNHEY and CDR2 SVGAGI. CDR3 protein: CASSPGQTLRLHF. Here the CDR3 DNA reads TGTGCCAGCAGTCCGGGACAGACTCTTCGCCTCCACTTT.

The V and J genes are TRBV27 and TRBJ1-1; maybe TRBD1 (5 bases). This CDR3 spans 16 amino acids. Trimming shortened V by 5 bases and J by 1 base, and 17 bases separated the two germline ends. The germline V gene has CDR1 MNHEY and CDR2 SMNVEV (reference sequence). In DNA form, the CDR3 reads TGTGCCAGCAGTCCCCGCCCCAGGGCAAAGAACACTGAAGCTTTCTTT. Translated: CASSPRPRAKNTEAFF.

This clone was seen a few times. The chain's CDR3 is CASSPPPGRSYEQYF. CDR3 DNA sequence: TGTGCCAGCAGTCCCCCCCCCGGCAGGTCCTACGAGCAGTACTTC. The V gene is TRBV27, the J gene TRBJ2-7; no firm D call. Germline V gives CDR1 MNHEY, CDR2 SMNVEV (reference sequence). V was clipped by 5 bases and J by 1 base, with 15 bases between them. This CDR3 has 15 amino acids.

The V and J genes are TRBV7-6 and TRBJ1-1; no definite D call. Deletions cut 1 base from V and 1 base from J, with 7 bases between. The length of the CDR3 is 14 residues. Germline CDR1 is SGHVS and CDR2 is FNYEAQ. This CDR3 is CASSLGGENTEAFF. Written as DNA, the CDR3 is TGTGCCAGCAGCTTAGGAGGTGAGAACACTGAAGCTTTCTTT.

V and J are TRBV5-1 and TRBJ2-5, with 7 bases aligning to TRBD2. CDR1 and CDR2 (germline): SGHRS, YFSETQ. V gave up 1 base and J gave up 5 bases; unmatched junction bases: 14. This CDR3 contains 17 residues. CDR3 nucleotide sequence: TGCGCCAGCAGCTTGATCTCGACCTGGGGGGGAGCTGAGACCCAGTACTTC. Translation: CASSLISTWGGAETQYF.

V and J are TRBV12-5 and TRBJ2-5, with TRBD2 matching over 11 bases. Germline CDR1 and CDR2: LGHNT and FRNRAP. CDR3 length: 16 amino acids. The V gene end was trimmed by 6 bases and the J gene end by 5 bases; junction bases not matched to a gene: 11. The CDR3 is CASGLSTSGVGETQYF. As DNA, the CDR3 is TGTGCTAGTGGCCTCTCGACTAGCGGGGTGGGTGAGACCCAGTACTTC.

CDR3 coding DNA: TGTGCCAGCAGCCGGATGTGGACGGAGGGGAGCTCCTATAATTCACCCCTCCACTTT. This gives the protein CASSRMWTEGSSYNSPLHF. The chain links TRBV11-2 to TRBJ1-6; the D gene is possibly TRBD1 (5 bases). Germline CDR1 is SGHAT and CDR2 is FQNNGV. This CDR3 contains 19 residues. V lost 5 bases to trimming and J lost 0 bases, with 20 bases between them.

This clone was seen only once. The chain links TRBV5-6 to TRBJ2-7; 8 bases map to TRBD2. The ends lost 0 bases at V and 4 bases at J; junction bases unmatched: 3. The CDR3 is 14 residues long. Germline V gene lookup returns CDR1 SGHDT and CDR2 YYEEEE. The CDR3 sequence: CASSLGIAGYEQYF. The CDR3 DNA is TGTGCCAGCAGCTTGGGAATAGCGGGGTACGAGCAGTACTTC.

The gene calls are TRBV7-2 and TRBJ2-5; possibly TRBD1 for D (5 bases). The CDR3 has 14 residues. The ends were cut back, 3 bases at V and 6 bases at J, with 14 bases in the middle. CDR1 and CDR2 from the germline V gene are SGHTA and FQGNSA. CDR3 in amino acids: CASSFRTLTQTQYF. The CDR3 bases are TGTGCCAGCAGCTTCCGGACACTTACGCAGACCCAGTACTTC.

This clone was observed a handful of times. This chain connects TRBV28 to TRBJ2-7, with TRBD1 matching over 7 bases. V lost 5 bases and J lost 4; bases outside the gene matches: 8. This CDR3 is 14 amino acids long. Germline V lookup: CDR1 MDHEN, CDR2 SYDVKM. CDR3 amino acids: CASSLRQGPYEQYF. As DNA, the CDR3 is TGTGCCAGCAGTCTACGACAGGGACCTTACGAGCAGTACTTC.

The chain employs TRBV15 and TRBJ2-2; unclear D gene. CDR3 size: 16 residues. Trimming left V 0 bases short and J 7 bases short, with 15 bases between. The V gene's germline CDR1 is LNHNV and CDR2 YYDKDF (reference sequence). CDR3 DNA: TGTGCCACCAGCAGAGAGAGGCTGAGAGTGGACGGGGAGCTGTTTTTT. Protein product: CATSRERLRVDGELFF.

The chain couples TRBV19 to TRBJ1-5; possibly TRBD1 for D (5 bases). The CDR3 runs to 15 residues. Trimming cost V 5 bases and J 3 bases, with 14 bases left between them. Germline CDR1 and CDR2: LNHDA and SQIVND (reference sequence). The CDR3 nucleotides are TGTGCCAGTAGTCTGGGCCAGGGCCCCAATCAGCCCCAGCATTTT. Translating gives CASSLGQGPNQPQHF. Supplemented by reference TRBV19 and TRBJ1-5, the full variable domain reads DGGITQSPKYLFRKEGQNVTLSCEQNLNHDAMYWYRQDPGQGLRLIYYSQIVNDFQKGDIAEGYSVSREKKESFPLTVTSAQKNPTAFYLCASSLGQGPNQPQHFGDGTRLSIL.

J is TRBJ1-6 and V is TRBV6-5, with 9 bases matching TRBD1. This CDR3 comprises 13 residues. V lost 6 bases to trimming and J lost 15 bases; unmatched junction nucleotides: 9. Germline V gives CDR1 MNHEY, CDR2 SVGAGI. CDR3: CASSSGTGKLLHF. The CDR3 DNA reads as TGTGCCAGCAGCTCCGGGACAGGGAAGCTCCTCCACTTT.

The J gene is TRBJ2-7, the V gene TRBV30; 13 positions match TRBD2. CDR1 and CDR2 from the germline V gene are GTSNPN and SVGIG (reference sequence). CDR3 length equals 14 residues. Trimming at V came to 4 bases and at J to 7 bases, leaving 7 bases not matched to a gene. CDR3 sequence reads: CAWTGLAGVKEQYF. The CDR3 nucleotides read TGTGCCTGGACCGGACTAGCGGGAGTGAAAGAGCAGTACTTC.

The chain recombines TRBV9 with TRBJ1-1, with D uncertain. Germline V lookup: CDR1 SGDLS, CDR2 YYNGEE. CDR3 size: 14 residues. Trimming took off 0 bases at V and 4 bases at J, with 10 bases between the two ends. The CDR3 loop is CASSVGSPGTEAFF. The CDR3 region has the DNA TGTGCCAGCAGCGTAGGCTCCCCCGGCACTGAAGCTTTCTTT.

The chain joins TRBV7-3 to TRBJ1-2; perhaps TRBD1 as D (5 bases). Per germline, CDR1 SGHTA and CDR2 FQGTGA. Deletions cut 5 bases from V and 3 bases from J, with 13 bases between. The CDR3 runs to 14 residues. For the CDR3, the DNA is TGTGCCAGCAGCCCCCGCCCGGGGGACTATGGCTACACCTTC. This gives the protein CASSPRPGDYGYTF.

This clone has only one observation. The chain employs TRBV9 and TRBJ2-3, with D unresolved. Germline CDR1 and CDR2: SGDLS and YYNGEE. The V gene lost 0 bases and the J gene lost 5 bases, with 7 bases spanning the gap. The CDR3 totals 13 residues. CDR3 nucleotide sequence: TGTGCCAGCAGCGTAGCCAAAATAGATACGCAGTATTTT. This codes for CASSVAKIDTQYF.

The chain employs TRBV7-2 and TRBJ2-5; 8 bases are shared with TRBD1. Looked up from germline, CDR1 is SGHTA and CDR2 is FQGNSA. The CDR3 spans 14 residues. The J segment lost 11 bases and the V segment lost 5 bases, leaving 13 bases of the junction unmatched. The CDR3 here is CASSVRVQGGEQYF. DNA for the CDR3: TGTGCCAGCAGCGTAAGGGTACAGGGGGGTGAGCAGTACTTC.

V gene TRBV5-5 combines with J gene TRBJ1-6; D is ambiguous. V lost 4 bases to trimming and J lost 0 bases, with 17 bases between them. Germline CDR1 is SGHKS and CDR2 is YYEKEE (reference sequence). The CDR3 totals 18 residues. The CDR3 protein is CASSARIGSSSYNSPLHF. The CDR3 region has the DNA TGTGCCAGCAGCGCGCGGATCGGCTCCAGCTCCTATAATTCACCCCTCCACTTT. The full variable domain, its missing parts supplied by reference TRBV5-5 and TRBJ1-6, is DAGVTQSPTHLIKTRGQQVTLRCSPISGHKSVSWYQQVLGQGPQFIFQYYEKEERGRGNFPDRFSARQFPNYSSELNVNALLLGDSALYLCASSARIGSSSYNSPLHFGNGTRLTVT.

The chain links TRBV18 to TRBJ1-1, with TRBD1 identical over 8 bases. This CDR3 contains 16 residues. Germline V CDR1 and CDR2: KGHSH, LQKENI. V gave up 1 base and J gave up 1 base; unmatched junction bases: 5. This CDR3 is CASSPLSGTGNTEAFF. The CDR3, as DNA: TGTGCCAGCTCACCACTCTCCGGGACAGGGAACACTGAAGCTTTCTTT.

The V gene is TRBV27, the J gene TRBJ2-7, with 9 bases identical to TRBD1. Germline CDR1 MNHEY, CDR2 SMNVEV (reference sequence). This CDR3 comprises 16 residues. The J segment lost 2 bases and the V segment lost 10 bases, leaving 15 bases of the junction unmatched. The CDR3 spells CATRDYDRDRAYEQYF. CDR3 sequence (DNA): TGTGCCACCAGGGACTACGACCGGGACAGGGCCTACGAGCAGTACTTC.

In DNA, the CDR3 is TGTGCCAGCAGCCCAGGGGCGGTTTCCAAAAACATTCAGTACTTC. Amino acids: CASSPGAVSKNIQYF. V usage is TRBV7-9 and J usage is TRBJ2-4; a possible D gene is TRBD1 (6 bases). The CDR3 length is 15 residues. Trimming removed 5 bases at V and 2 bases at J, with 13 bases between. Germline V gene sequence: CDR1 SEHNR, CDR2 FQNEAQ (reference sequence). Combining the CDR3 with reference TRBV7-9 and TRBJ2-4 gives the whole variable domain DTGVSQNPRHKITKRGQNVTFRCDPISEHNRLYWYRQTLGQGPEFLTYFQNEAQLEKSRLLSDRFSAERPKGSFSTLEIQRTEQGDSAMYLCASSPGAVSKNIQYFGAGTRLSVL.

The V and J genes are TRBV6-1 and TRBJ1-2, with D unresolved. Per germline, CDR1 MNHNS and CDR2 SASEGT. The germline V and J ends were trimmed by 6 bases and 7 bases, with 9 bases remaining between them. This CDR3 region has 11 residues. Written as DNA, the CDR3 is TGTGCCAGCAGCCGAGGTAGTGGCTACACCTTC. Translated, it gives CASSRGSGYTF.

The chain joins TRBV5-1 to TRBJ1-1; 7 bases are shared with TRBD1. Germline-derived CDR1 and CDR2 are SGHRS and YFSETQ. The junction had 13 bases not matched to a gene; V was cut back by 2 bases and J by 0 bases. There are 18 residues in the CDR3. This CDR3 is CASSFRGTEPTMNTEAFF. The CDR3 bases are TGCGCCAGCAGCTTTAGGGGGACAGAACCCACTATGAACACTGAAGCTTTCTTT.

This clone appeared a few times. The gene calls are TRBV5-8 and TRBJ2-7; D uncertain. There are 15 residues in the CDR3. V gave up 0 bases and J gave up 2 bases, with 12 bases separating them. The germline gives CDR1 SGHTS, CDR2 YDEGEE. The CDR3 nucleotides are TGTGCCAGCAGCTTGGGGCAGTTCGATACCTACGAGCAGTACTTC. Residues: CASSLGQFDTYEQYF.

The chain uses TRBV7-3 and TRBJ1-1, with D unclear. CDR3 size: 13 residues. V was pared by 1 base and J by 4 bases, with 7 bases between. Germline loops: CDR1 SGHTA, CDR2 FQGTGA. CDR3 coding DNA: TGTGCCAGCAGCTTAAGTGCGCGCACTGAAGCTTTCTTT. Translating it yields CASSLSARTEAFF.

The V call is TRBV5-4, the J call TRBJ2-5; TRBD2 might be the D (5 bases). The V gene lost 4 bases and the J gene lost 9 bases, with 16 bases spanning the gap. The CDR3 extends over 13 amino acids. From germline, CDR1 is SGHNT and CDR2 YYREEE (reference sequence). DNA of the CDR3: TGTGCCAGCAGCCTTGGGTATAGCGATGCCCAGTACTTC. Its translation: CASSLGYSDAQYF.